This TCR beta chain derives from a study of T cell responses to AZD1222 COVID-19 vaccine. Study-wide context: Second doses at about 4 or about 12 weeks were pooled. Study-level results: White British people made up most donors, females outnumbered males, and clonal diversity was possibly underestimated. There were vaccine-associated CD4 TCRs across spike, dominant at 160-218 and 743-854. It was only after the peak T cell response that any repertoires were sampled.

A note on this clone: What it binds is unknown.

The CDR3 spans 15 residues. The germline gives CDR1 SEHNR, CDR2 FQNEAQ (reference sequence). Trimming shortened V by 6 bases and J by 0 bases, and 12 bases separated the two germline ends. Profiled with immunoSEQ multiplex PCR; TCRdb holds only in-frame clones, not every one. This table has about 140,000 clones, approximately 89% appearing once. This specimen was peripheral blood, taken on day 0 of AZD1222 vaccination. The TCR sequence derives from an adult in good health. This sequence joins TRBV7-9 and TRBJ1-3; D not certain. The CDR3 sequence is CASSKDGFSGNTIYF. CDR3 bases: TGTGCCAGCAGTAAGGATGGCTTCTCTGGAAACACCATATATTTT. The whole variable domain, filled in from reference TRBV7-9 and TRBJ1-3, reads DTGVSQNPRHKITKRGQNVTFRCDPISEHNRLYWYRQTLGQGPEFLTYFQNEAQLEKSRLLSDRFSAERPKGSFSTLEIQRTEQGDSAMYLCASSKDGFSGNTIYFGEGSWLTVV.